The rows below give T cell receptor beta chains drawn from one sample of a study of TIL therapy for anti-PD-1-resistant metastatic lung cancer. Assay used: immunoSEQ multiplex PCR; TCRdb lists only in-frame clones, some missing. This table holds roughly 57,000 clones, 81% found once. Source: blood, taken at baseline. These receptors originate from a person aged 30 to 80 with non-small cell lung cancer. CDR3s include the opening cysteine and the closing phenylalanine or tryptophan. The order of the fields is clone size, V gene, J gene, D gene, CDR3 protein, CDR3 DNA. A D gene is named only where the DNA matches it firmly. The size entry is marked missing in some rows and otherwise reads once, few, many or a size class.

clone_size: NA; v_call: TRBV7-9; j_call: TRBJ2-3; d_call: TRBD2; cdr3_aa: CASSSLAGGRPDTQYF; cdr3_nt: TGTGCCAGCAGCTCACTAGCGGGGGGCCGACCAGATACGCAGTATTTT
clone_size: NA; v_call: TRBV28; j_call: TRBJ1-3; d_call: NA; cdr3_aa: CASTQTGGGNTIYF; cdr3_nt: TGTGCCAGCACCCAGACAGGTGGAGGAAACACCATATATTTT
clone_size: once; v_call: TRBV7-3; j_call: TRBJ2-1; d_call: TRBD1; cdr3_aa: CASSRSPGQGSVNEQFF; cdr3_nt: TGTGCCAGCAGTCGATCTCCGGGACAGGGTTCCGTCAATGAGCAGTTCTTC
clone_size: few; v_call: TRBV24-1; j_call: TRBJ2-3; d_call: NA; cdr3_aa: CATSDFHPIWGTDTQYF; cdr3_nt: TGTGCCACCAGTGATTTCCACCCCATATGGGGCACAGATACGCAGTATTTT
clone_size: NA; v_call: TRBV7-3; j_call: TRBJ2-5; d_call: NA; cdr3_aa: CASSTRTGGVETQYF; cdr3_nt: TGTGCCAGCAGCACCCGGACAGGCGGGGTAGAGACCCAGTACTTC
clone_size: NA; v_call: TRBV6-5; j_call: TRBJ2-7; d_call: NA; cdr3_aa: CASSYTGRLEQYF; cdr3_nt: TGTGCCAGCAGTTACACCGGCAGGTTGGAGCAGTACTTC
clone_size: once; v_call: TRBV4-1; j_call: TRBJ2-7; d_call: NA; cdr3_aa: CASSQVMDQYEQYF; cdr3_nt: TGCGCCAGCAGCCAAGTCATGGATCAGTACGAGCAGTACTTC
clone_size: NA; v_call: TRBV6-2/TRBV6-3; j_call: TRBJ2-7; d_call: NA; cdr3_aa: CASSERTARPYEQYF; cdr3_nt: TGTGCCAGCAGTGAGAGGACAGCTCGTCCCTACGAGCAGTACTTC
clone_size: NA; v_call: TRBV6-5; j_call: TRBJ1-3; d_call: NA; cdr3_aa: CASSYSLGEGHTIYF; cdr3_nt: TGTGCCAGCAGTTACTCCCTTGGGGAGGGTCACACCATATATTTT
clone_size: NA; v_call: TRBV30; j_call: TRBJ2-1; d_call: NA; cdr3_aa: CAWSPGERINEQFF; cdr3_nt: TGTGCCTGGAGCCCCGGGGAGCGAATCAATGAGCAGTTCTTC
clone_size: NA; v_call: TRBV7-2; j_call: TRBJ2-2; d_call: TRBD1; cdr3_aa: CASSLGGRGRGTGELFF; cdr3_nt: TGTGCCAGCAGCTTAGGGGGTAGGGGGCGCGGCACCGGGGAGCTGTTTTTT
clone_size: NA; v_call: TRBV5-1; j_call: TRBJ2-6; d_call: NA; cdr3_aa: CASSLVRGGANVLTF; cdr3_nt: TGCGCCAGCAGCTTGGTTAGAGGCGGGGCCAACGTCCTGACTTTC
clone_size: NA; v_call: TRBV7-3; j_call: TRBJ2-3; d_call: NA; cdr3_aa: CASSLGRTDTQYF; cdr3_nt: TGTGCCAGCAGCTTGGGCCGCACAGATACGCAGTATTTT
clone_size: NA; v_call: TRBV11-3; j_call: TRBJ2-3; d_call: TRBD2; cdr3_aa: CASSQYGTSGGAADTQYF; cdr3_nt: TGTGCCAGCAGCCAATACGGGACTAGCGGGGGGGCCGCAGATACGCAGTATTTT
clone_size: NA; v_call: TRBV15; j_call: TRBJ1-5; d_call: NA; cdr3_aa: CATSREEVVRNQPQHF; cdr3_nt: TGTGCCACCAGCAGAGAAGAAGTAGTAAGGAATCAGCCCCAGCATTTT
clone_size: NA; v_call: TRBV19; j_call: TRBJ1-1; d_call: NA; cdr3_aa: CASIPLRGARSSSEAFF; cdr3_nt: TGTGCCAGTATCCCTTTGAGGGGGGCTAGGTCCTCTTCTGAAGCTTTCTTT
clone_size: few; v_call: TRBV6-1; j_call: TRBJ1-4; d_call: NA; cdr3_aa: CASSEGSGNEKLFF; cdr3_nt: TGTGCCAGCAGTGAAGGGTCAGGCAATGAAAAACTGTTTTTT
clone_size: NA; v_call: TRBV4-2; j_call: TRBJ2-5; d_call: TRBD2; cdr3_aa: CASRAGTSGQETQYF; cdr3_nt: TGTGCCAGCAGAGCCGGGACTAGCGGACAAGAGACCCAGTACTTC
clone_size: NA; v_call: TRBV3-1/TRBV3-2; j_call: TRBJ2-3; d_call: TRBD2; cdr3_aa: CASRPTSGGYTQYF; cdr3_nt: TGTGCCAGCAGACCGACTAGCGGGGGGTATACGCAGTATTTT
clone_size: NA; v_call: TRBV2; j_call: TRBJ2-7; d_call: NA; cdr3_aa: CASLPRESSYEQYF; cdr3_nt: TGTGCCAGCTTACCCCGGGAAAGCTCCTACGAGCAGTACTTC
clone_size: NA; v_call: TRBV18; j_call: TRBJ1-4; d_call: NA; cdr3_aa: CASSPWGNEKLFF; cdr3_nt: TGTGCCAGCTCACCATGGGGGAATGAAAAACTGTTTTTT
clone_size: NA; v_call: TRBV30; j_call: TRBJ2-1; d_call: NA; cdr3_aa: CAWNLDGPGNEQFF; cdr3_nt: TGTGCCTGGAATCTTGACGGACCCGGCAATGAGCAGTTCTTC
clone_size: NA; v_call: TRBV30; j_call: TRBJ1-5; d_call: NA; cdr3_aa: CAWSVNGPQHF; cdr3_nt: TGTGCCTGGAGTGTAAACGGGCCCCAGCATTTT
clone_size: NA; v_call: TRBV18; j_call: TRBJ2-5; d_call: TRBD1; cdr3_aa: CASSPGQKETQYF; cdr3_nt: TGTGCCAGCTCACCGGGACAGAAAGAGACCCAGTACTTC
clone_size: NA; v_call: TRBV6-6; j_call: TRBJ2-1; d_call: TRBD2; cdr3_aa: CASSWAAGGDEQFF; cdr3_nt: TGTGCCAGCAGTTGGGCGGCGGGGGGGGATGAGCAGTTCTTC
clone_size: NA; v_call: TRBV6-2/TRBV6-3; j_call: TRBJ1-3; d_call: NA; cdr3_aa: CASSYAEWMRRSSGNTIYF; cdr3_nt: TGTGCCAGCAGTTACGCGGAATGGATGAGGCGGAGCTCTGGAAACACCATATATTTT